The present T cell receptor (beta chain) was sequenced within a study of human T cells and chemical hapten exposure. Study at large: While the approximately 25-week study was under way, patients received diphenylcyclopropenone on the scalp every week. Patients, chiefly female, had alopecia areata, totalis or universalis.

For the library, individual cDNA molecules each received unique molecular identifiers. TCRdb ran MiXCR on the RACE reads and lists one entry per CDR3 protein. This sample yields over 55,000 distinct CDR3 sequences, of which around 10% are seen a single time; roughly 1.4% belongs to the top ten. The germline V gene encodes CDR1 SGDLS and CDR2 YYNGEE. V dropped 2 bases and J dropped 0 bases, with 8 bases sitting between them. There are 14 residues in the CDR3. Time point: patch test 3, about 24 weeks after DPC sensitization. Treatment given: therapeutic diphenylcyclopropenone sensitization with weekly scalp DPC. It was unfractionated whole blood from which total RNA was extracted. This clonotype was detected many times.

This sequence joins TRBV9 and TRBJ2-5, with D hard to call. Specimen: whole blood, collected in connection with sensitization to the hapten diphenylcyclopropenone (DPC). The origin of this receptor is a woman aged 45-60 years with alopecia areata. Some clones in this sample may be carry-over from other donors' samples. This chain's CDR3 is CASSVGANQETQYF. The CDR3 DNA is TGTGCCAGCAGCGTGGGCGCCAACCAAGAGACCCAGTACTTC.